A selection of T cell receptor beta chains follows, all from one sample in a study of blood T cells in healthy people across ages. TCRdb recomputed calls from the 5' RACE reads with MiXCR, one row per CDR3 protein. The table shows 550,000 to 800,000 distinct CDR3 sequences, with approximately 30% occurring only once. Material for sequencing was blood. These receptors came from a woman of 80 years or more in good health. Both conserved end residues are part of each CDR3. Fields, in order: D gene, V gene, clone size, J gene, CDR3 DNA, CDR3 protein. A D gene is named only where the DNA matches it firmly. Only part of the rows carry a size: once, few, many, or a class if the clone is expanded.

d_gene: -; v_gene: TRBV10-3; abundance: -; j_gene: TRBJ2-1; CDR3nt: TGTGCCATCAGTGAGTCGATCACCCAGACCGAAGCTCGTGAACAGTTCTTC; CDR3aa: CAISESITQTEAREQFF
d_gene: -; v_gene: TRBV20-1; abundance: few; j_gene: TRBJ2-3; CDR3nt: TGCAGTGCTGGAGATCTGGGCAGGGTAGCAGATACGCAGTATTTT; CDR3aa: CSAGDLGRVADTQYF
d_gene: TRBD2; v_gene: TRBV27; abundance: many; j_gene: TRBJ2-7; CDR3nt: TGTGCCAGCAGTTTCAGGGAGGGCTACGAGCAGTACTTC; CDR3aa: CASSFREGYEQYF
d_gene: TRBD1; v_gene: TRBV2; abundance: -; j_gene: TRBJ2-1; CDR3nt: TGTGCCAGCAGTGTGGGGAGACAGGGTACCAATGAGCAGTTCTTC; CDR3aa: CASSVGRQGTNEQFF
d_gene: TRBD1; v_gene: TRBV12-3/TRBV12-4; abundance: -; j_gene: TRBJ1-5; CDR3nt: TGTGCCAGCAGTTCCACCACAGGGGGCGGTCAGCCCCAGCATTTT; CDR3aa: CASSSTTGGGQPQHF
d_gene: -; v_gene: TRBV2; abundance: -; j_gene: TRBJ2-7; CDR3nt: TGTGCCAGCAAATACAGGGGAGGGCCCTACGAGCAGTACTTC; CDR3aa: CASKYRGGPYEQYF
d_gene: -; v_gene: TRBV5-5; abundance: -; j_gene: TRBJ2-1; CDR3nt: TGTGCCAGCAGCTTGTTCGACAGCTCCTACAATGAGCAGTTCTTC; CDR3aa: CASSLFDSSYNEQFF
d_gene: -; v_gene: TRBV6-5; abundance: many; j_gene: TRBJ2-5; CDR3nt: TGTGCCAGCAGTTACCTTCGGACAGACGGGACCCAGTACTTC; CDR3aa: CASSYLRTDGTQYF
d_gene: -; v_gene: TRBV4-3; abundance: many; j_gene: TRBJ2-5; CDR3nt: TGCGCCAGCAGCCAAGAGGCCTTCCGGGAGACCCAGTACTTC; CDR3aa: CASSQEAFRETQYF
d_gene: -; v_gene: TRBV6-1; abundance: -; j_gene: TRBJ2-3; CDR3nt: TGTGCCAGCAGTGAATCCCGGGGGGCTATCACAGATACGCAGTATTTT; CDR3aa: CASSESRGAITDTQYF
d_gene: -; v_gene: TRBV11-2; abundance: few; j_gene: TRBJ1-1; CDR3nt: TGTGCCAGCAGCTTAGGGGGGACGGAACACACTGAAGCTTTCTTT; CDR3aa: CASSLGGTEHTEAFF
d_gene: -; v_gene: TRBV3-1; abundance: -; j_gene: TRBJ2-7; CDR3nt: TGTGCCAGCAGCACACGCACAGTACGGGAGCAGTACTTC; CDR3aa: CASSTRTVREQYF
d_gene: -; v_gene: TRBV7-2; abundance: many; j_gene: TRBJ1-2; CDR3nt: TGTGCCAGCAGCTTGGAGGGGCGGTATGGCTACACCTTC; CDR3aa: CASSLEGRYGYTF
d_gene: TRBD1; v_gene: TRBV3-1; abundance: many; j_gene: TRBJ2-3; CDR3nt: TGTGCCAGCAAAAGTCAGGGGGCCTTAGATACGCAGTATTTT; CDR3aa: CASKSQGALDTQYF
d_gene: TRBD1; v_gene: TRBV4-2; abundance: many; j_gene: TRBJ1-5; CDR3nt: TGTGCCAGCAGCCACGACAGGGCCAGCAATCAGCCCCAGCATTTT; CDR3aa: CASSHDRASNQPQHF
d_gene: -; v_gene: TRBV5-6; abundance: -; j_gene: TRBJ1-2; CDR3nt: TGTGCCAGCAGCTGGGGAGACAGCAACTATGGCTACACCTTC; CDR3aa: CASSWGDSNYGYTF
d_gene: -; v_gene: TRBV4-2; abundance: few; j_gene: TRBJ1-4; CDR3nt: TGTGCCAGCAGCCAAGGTCAGGGAGGGGAAAAACTGTTTTTT; CDR3aa: CASSQGQGGEKLFF
d_gene: TRBD2; v_gene: TRBV20-1; abundance: many; j_gene: TRBJ2-7; CDR3nt: TGCAGTGCCCCACTAGCGGGGGGACACGAGCAGTACTTC; CDR3aa: CSAPLAGGHEQYF
d_gene: -; v_gene: TRBV7-9; abundance: -; j_gene: TRBJ2-4; CDR3nt: TGTGCCAGCAGCTTTTGGAGGGATACGACCAAAAACATTCAGTACTTC; CDR3aa: CASSFWRDTTKNIQYF
d_gene: -; v_gene: TRBV7-2; abundance: many; j_gene: TRBJ2-5; CDR3nt: TGTGCCAGCAGCTACCGGACCGGGGTGATGCAGACCCAGTACTTC; CDR3aa: CASSYRTGVMQTQYF
d_gene: TRBD1; v_gene: TRBV20-1; abundance: many; j_gene: TRBJ1-1; CDR3nt: TGCAGTGCTCCCCCGACAGGGCGGAACACTGAAGCTTTCTTT; CDR3aa: CSAPPTGRNTEAFF
d_gene: TRBD2; v_gene: TRBV20-1; abundance: -; j_gene: TRBJ2-3; CDR3nt: TGCAGTGCGTGCGGGAGGGCTACAGATACGCAGTATTTT; CDR3aa: CSACGRATDTQYF
d_gene: TRBD1; v_gene: TRBV6-2/TRBV6-3; abundance: many; j_gene: TRBJ2-4; CDR3nt: TGTGCCAGCAGTTACCCGGGACAGGGAGGCCCAAACATTCAGTACTTC; CDR3aa: CASSYPGQGGPNIQYF
d_gene: TRBD2; v_gene: TRBV5-1; abundance: -; j_gene: TRBJ2-4; CDR3nt: TGCGCCAGCAGCTTCGGGGGGGACGCCAAAAACATTCAGTACTTC; CDR3aa: CASSFGGDAKNIQYF
d_gene: -; v_gene: TRBV4-2; abundance: many; j_gene: TRBJ2-3; CDR3nt: TGTGCCAGCAGCCAGGGTTCTGGCGGGGACACAGATACGCAGTATTTT; CDR3aa: CASSQGSGGDTDTQYF
d_gene: -; v_gene: TRBV18; abundance: -; j_gene: TRBJ1-4; CDR3nt: TGTGCCAGCTCACCACCGGGGACGTCAACTAATGAAAAACTGTTTTTT; CDR3aa: CASSPPGTSTNEKLFF
d_gene: -; v_gene: TRBV15; abundance: many; j_gene: TRBJ2-3; CDR3nt: TGTGCCACCAGCCCCGGAGGCACAGATACGCAGTATTTT; CDR3aa: CATSPGGTDTQYF
d_gene: TRBD2; v_gene: TRBV13; abundance: many; j_gene: TRBJ2-3; CDR3nt: TGTGCCAGCAGCCCAAGGACTAGCGGGGGCCCCACAGATACGCAGTATTTT; CDR3aa: CASSPRTSGGPTDTQYF
d_gene: TRBD1; v_gene: TRBV12-3/TRBV12-4; abundance: few; j_gene: TRBJ2-5; CDR3nt: TGTGCCAGCAGTCTGAATTTACAGGGGGTATTACATTACAATGAGCAGTACTTC; CDR3aa: CASSLNLQGVLHYNEQYF
d_gene: TRBD2; v_gene: TRBV20-1; abundance: once; j_gene: TRBJ2-3; CDR3nt: TGCAGTGCTAGTTTAGCGGGAGAAACAGATACGCAGTATTTT; CDR3aa: CSASLAGETDTQYF
d_gene: TRBD2; v_gene: TRBV10-2; abundance: -; j_gene: TRBJ2-5; CDR3nt: TGCGCCAGCAGTGAGGGACTAGCGGAACAAGAGACCCAGTACTTC; CDR3aa: CASSEGLAEQETQYF
d_gene: TRBD2; v_gene: TRBV7-9; abundance: -; j_gene: TRBJ2-3; CDR3nt: TGTGCCAGCCGACCCCCGTTCAGGGAGGGAGATACGCAGTATTTT; CDR3aa: CASRPPFREGDTQYF
d_gene: -; v_gene: TRBV5-1; abundance: -; j_gene: TRBJ1-6; CDR3nt: TGCGCCAGCTCCACGGGGAGGGACAATTCACCCCCCCACTTT; CDR3aa: CASSTGRDNSPPHF
d_gene: TRBD1; v_gene: TRBV7-9; abundance: many; j_gene: TRBJ1-2; CDR3nt: TGTGCCAGCAGCGACCGGGACAGGGGGGACTATGGCTACACCTTC; CDR3aa: CASSDRDRGDYGYTF
d_gene: -; v_gene: TRBV28; abundance: many; j_gene: TRBJ1-2; CDR3nt: TGTGCCAGCAGATCCTTGAGCTCGGAACGGGATGGCTACACCTTC; CDR3aa: CASRSLSSERDGYTF
d_gene: -; v_gene: TRBV5-1; abundance: -; j_gene: TRBJ1-3; CDR3nt: TGCGCCAGCAGCCTGTGGACTGGCTCTGGAAACACCATATATTTT; CDR3aa: CASSLWTGSGNTIYF
d_gene: -; v_gene: TRBV9; abundance: -; j_gene: TRBJ2-1; CDR3nt: TGTGCCAGCAGCGTCGCCTCAAACAATGAGCAGTTCTTC; CDR3aa: CASSVASNNEQFF
d_gene: TRBD2; v_gene: TRBV12-3/TRBV12-4; abundance: many; j_gene: TRBJ2-4; CDR3nt: TGTGCCAGCAGTTCTGGTCTAGCGGGGGGCAGGGTTCACATTCAGTACTTC; CDR3aa: CASSSGLAGGRVHIQYF
d_gene: -; v_gene: TRBV7-6; abundance: -; j_gene: TRBJ1-1; CDR3nt: TGTGCCAGCAGCCGTACCCAGGAAAACACTGAAGCTTTCTTT; CDR3aa: CASSRTQENTEAFF
d_gene: TRBD1; v_gene: TRBV5-1; abundance: -; j_gene: TRBJ1-6; CDR3nt: TGCGCCAGCAGCTCCCGGACAGGGGCGCCCAATTCACCCCTCCACTTT; CDR3aa: CASSSRTGAPNSPLHF
d_gene: -; v_gene: TRBV3-1; abundance: many; j_gene: TRBJ2-7; CDR3nt: TGTGCCAGCAGCCAAGACGTGGGGCGCGAGCAGTACTTC; CDR3aa: CASSQDVGREQYF
d_gene: -; v_gene: TRBV7-7; abundance: many; j_gene: TRBJ2-7; CDR3nt: TGTGCTAGCAGCTTAGATGGGATGGGTTACGAGCAGTACTTC; CDR3aa: CASSLDGMGYEQYF
d_gene: -; v_gene: TRBV6-5; abundance: few; j_gene: TRBJ1-1; CDR3nt: TGTGCCAGCGGGAGGGGGAGTAACACTGAAGCTTTCTTT; CDR3aa: CASGRGSNTEAFF
d_gene: -; v_gene: TRBV12-3/TRBV12-4; abundance: many; j_gene: TRBJ2-3; CDR3nt: TGTGCCAGCAGTTTAGGAATACCCACAGATACGCAGTATTTT; CDR3aa: CASSLGIPTDTQYF
d_gene: -; v_gene: TRBV7-9; abundance: few; j_gene: TRBJ1-2; CDR3nt: TGTGCCAGCAGCTTAGGCAGGGCCAAACCCCATGGCTACACCTTC; CDR3aa: CASSLGRAKPHGYTF
d_gene: -; v_gene: TRBV19; abundance: -; j_gene: TRBJ2-1; CDR3nt: TGTGCCAGTAGCACAAGTTACGGGGGCAATGAGCAGTTCTTC; CDR3aa: CASSTSYGGNEQFF
d_gene: TRBD2; v_gene: TRBV6-1; abundance: once; j_gene: TRBJ2-4; CDR3nt: TGTGCCAGCAGTGGGAGTCGGGGGGGAAAATACAATGAGCAGTACTTC; CDR3aa: CASSGSRGGKYNEQYF
d_gene: -; v_gene: TRBV6-2/TRBV6-3; abundance: many; j_gene: TRBJ1-5; CDR3nt: TGTGCCAGCAGTGTCGGACAGATCAATCAGCCCCAGCATTTT; CDR3aa: CASSVGQINQPQHF
d_gene: TRBD2; v_gene: TRBV29-1; abundance: many; j_gene: TRBJ2-3; CDR3nt: TGCAGCGTTGGGGGGGGAAAAGGAACAGATACGCAGTATTTT; CDR3aa: CSVGGGKGTDTQYF
d_gene: TRBD1; v_gene: TRBV6-5; abundance: few; j_gene: TRBJ1-6; CDR3nt: TGTGCCAGCAGTCTATCAGGGGGGGATAATTCACCCCTCCACTTT; CDR3aa: CASSLSGGDNSPLHF
d_gene: -; v_gene: TRBV9; abundance: many; j_gene: TRBJ2-7; CDR3nt: TGTGCCAGCAGCCCCTCCGGGACTTTCGCCTACGAGCAGTACTTC; CDR3aa: CASSPSGTFAYEQYF
d_gene: TRBD2; v_gene: TRBV29-1; abundance: -; j_gene: TRBJ2-7; CDR3nt: TGCAGCGTTGAAGCCGTTATGGCTAGCGGGATACTCGAGCAGTACTTC; CDR3aa: CSVEAVMASGILEQYF
d_gene: TRBD1; v_gene: TRBV9; abundance: -; j_gene: TRBJ2-3; CDR3nt: TGTGCCAGCAGCGGGGGACAGGGGGCTGAAGATACGCAGTATTTT; CDR3aa: CASSGGQGAEDTQYF
d_gene: TRBD1; v_gene: TRBV20-1; abundance: -; j_gene: TRBJ2-1; CDR3nt: TGCAGCGTCCCCCGGGACAGAGTCAATGAGCAGTTCTTC; CDR3aa: CSVPRDRVNEQFF